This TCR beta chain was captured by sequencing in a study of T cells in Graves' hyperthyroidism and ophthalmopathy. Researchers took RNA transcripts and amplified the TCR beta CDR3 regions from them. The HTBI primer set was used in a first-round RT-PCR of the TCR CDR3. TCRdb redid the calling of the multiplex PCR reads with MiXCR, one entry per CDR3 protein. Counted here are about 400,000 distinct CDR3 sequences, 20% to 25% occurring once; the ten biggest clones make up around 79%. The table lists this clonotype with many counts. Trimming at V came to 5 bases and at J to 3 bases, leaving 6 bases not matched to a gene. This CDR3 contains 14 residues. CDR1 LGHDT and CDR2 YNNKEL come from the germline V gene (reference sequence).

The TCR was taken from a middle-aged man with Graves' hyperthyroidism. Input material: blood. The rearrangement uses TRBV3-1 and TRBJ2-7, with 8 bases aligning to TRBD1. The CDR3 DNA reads TGTGCCAGCAGCAACCGACAGGGGTACTACGAGCAGTACTTC. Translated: CASSNRQGYYEQYF.